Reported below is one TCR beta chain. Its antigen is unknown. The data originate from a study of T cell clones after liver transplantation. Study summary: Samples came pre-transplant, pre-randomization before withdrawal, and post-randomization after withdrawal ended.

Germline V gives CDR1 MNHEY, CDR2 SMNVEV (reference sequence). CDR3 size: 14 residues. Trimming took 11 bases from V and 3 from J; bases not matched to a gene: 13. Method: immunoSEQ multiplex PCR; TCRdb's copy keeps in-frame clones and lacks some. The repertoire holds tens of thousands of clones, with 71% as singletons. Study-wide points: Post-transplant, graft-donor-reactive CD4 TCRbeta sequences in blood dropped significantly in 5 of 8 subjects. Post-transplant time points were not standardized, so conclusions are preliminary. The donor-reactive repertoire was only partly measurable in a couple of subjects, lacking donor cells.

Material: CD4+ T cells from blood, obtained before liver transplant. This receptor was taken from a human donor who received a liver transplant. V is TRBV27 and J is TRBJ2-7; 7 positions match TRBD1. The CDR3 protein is CASGDREFIYEQYF. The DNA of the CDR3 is TGTGCCTCTGGGGACAGAGAGTTTATCTACGAGCAGTACTTC.